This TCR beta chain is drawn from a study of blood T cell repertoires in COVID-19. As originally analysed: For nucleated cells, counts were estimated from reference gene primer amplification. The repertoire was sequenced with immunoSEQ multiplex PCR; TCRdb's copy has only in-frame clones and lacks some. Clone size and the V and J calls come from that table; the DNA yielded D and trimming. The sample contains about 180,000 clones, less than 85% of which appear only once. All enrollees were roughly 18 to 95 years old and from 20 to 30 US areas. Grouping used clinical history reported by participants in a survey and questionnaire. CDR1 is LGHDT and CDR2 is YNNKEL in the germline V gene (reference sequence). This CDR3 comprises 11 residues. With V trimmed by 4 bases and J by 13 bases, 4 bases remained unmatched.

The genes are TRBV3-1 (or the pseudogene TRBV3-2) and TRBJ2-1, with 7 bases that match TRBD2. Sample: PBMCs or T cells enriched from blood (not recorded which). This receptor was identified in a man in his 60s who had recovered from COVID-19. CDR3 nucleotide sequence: TGTGCCAGCAGCCTCCAGCGGGAACAGTTCTTC. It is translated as CASSLQREQFF.